This TCR beta chain came from a study of cytotoxic CD8 clonotypes in ibrutinib-treated CLL. Study-level results: Among the clonotypes, public ones were uncommon and contracted or held stable on treatment.

Here immunoSEQ multiplex PCR was the method, and the copy in TCRdb shows in-frame clones only, minus some. Counted here are 42,000 or so clones, 55% to 80% occurring once; the ten biggest clones make up 6% to 8%. A note on this clone: Its antigen is currently unknown.

The ends were cut back, 9 bases at V and 2 bases at J, with 13 bases in the middle. CDR1 and CDR2 (germline): SNHLY, FYNNEI. The CDR3 loop spans 13 amino acids. This receptor was obtained from a human donor with chronic lymphocytic leukemia. The chain links TRBV2 to TRBJ2-5, with D unresolved. The sequences come from PBMCs, collected at disease progression, from a patient treated with ibrutinib. The CDR3: CASAKVGQETQYF. In DNA, the CDR3 is TGTGCCAGTGCAAAGGTGGGTCAAGAGACCCAGTACTTC.